Listed here are 19 T cell receptor beta chains from one sample, sequenced in a study of blood T cell repertoires in COVID-19. The method was immunoSEQ multiplex PCR; TCRdb's version includes in-frame clones alone and lacks a portion of them. The table includes 200,000 to 250,000 clones, 75% to 90% detected once. Sequencing was performed on PBMCs or T cells enriched from blood (not recorded which). The receptors shown here come from a woman between 25 and 40 years old who had been exposed to COVID-19.

The V call is TRBV19, the J call TRBJ2-1; D gene unclear. Germline assignment: CDR1 LNHDA and CDR2 SQIVND (reference sequence). With 1 base removed from V and 2 bases from J, the gap between germline ends came to 9 bases. CDR3 length: 15 residues. This chain's CDR3 is CASSIGNSPYNEQFF. DNA for the CDR3: TGTGCCAGTAGTATAGGAAACAGCCCCTACAATGAGCAGTTCTTC. Using reference TRBV19 and TRBJ2-1 for the parts outside the CDR3, the full variable domain is DGGITQSPKYLFRKEGQNVTLSCEQNLNHDAMYWYRQDPGQGLRLIYYSQIVNDFQKGDIAEGYSVSREKKESFPLTVTSAQKNPTAFYLCASSIGNSPYNEQFFGPGTRLTVL.

In nucleotides, the CDR3 is TGTGCCAGCAGTGTCCGCACAGGGGGGAGCAATCAGCCCCAGCATTTT. As protein: CASSVRTGGSNQPQHF. This sequence joins TRBV6-1 and TRBJ1-5, with 8 nucleotides matching TRBD1. Germline V gene lookup returns CDR1 MNHNS and CDR2 SASEGT. The CDR3 consists of 16 residues. V lost 4 bases and J lost 1; bases outside the gene matches: 6.

V gene TRBV9 combines with J gene TRBJ2-2, with TRBD2 identical over 15 bases. The CDR3 spans 18 residues. Trimming removed 4 bases from V and 1 base from J; junction bases left unmatched: 5. CDR1 is SGDLS and CDR2 is YYNGEE in the germline V gene. The DNA of the CDR3 is TGTGCCAGCAGCCACGGACTAGCGGGGGGGCGGAACACCGGGGAGCTGTTTTTT. Its protein is CASSHGLAGGRNTGELFF.

Here the CDR3 DNA reads TGTGCTAGTGGTTTCCCCAGGGAAGAGACCCAGTACTTC. Protein: CASGFPREETQYF. The chain links TRBV12-5 to TRBJ2-5; maybe TRBD1 (5 bases). Per the germline V gene, CDR1 is LGHNT and CDR2 is FRNRAP. V shed 3 bases and J shed 3 bases, with 8 bases lying between them. The CDR3 spans 13 residues. The variable domain in full, completed from reference TRBV12-5 and TRBJ2-5, reads DARVTQTPRHKVTEMGQEVTMRCQPILGHNTVFWYRQTMMQGLELLAYFRNRAPLDDSGMPKDRFSAEMPDATLATLKIQPSEPRDSAVYFCASGFPREETQYFGPGTRLLVL.

This clone has more than one count but fewer than ten. The CDR3 loop reads CASRRTESTNYGYTF. Here the CDR3 DNA reads TGTGCCAGCAGGAGGACAGAAAGTACAAACTATGGCTACACCTTC. The gene calls are TRBV2 and TRBJ1-2; a weak D match, TRBD1 (6 bases). Trimming took off 6 bases at V and 2 bases at J, with 16 bases between the two ends. Germline V gene data show CDR1 as SNHLY and CDR2 as FYNNEI. The CDR3 is 15 residues long.

The rearrangement uses TRBV11-2 and TRBJ1-2; possible D gene TRBD1, 5 bases. Trimming shortened V by 1 base and J by 4 bases, and 10 bases separated the two germline ends. This CDR3 has 14 amino acids. CDR1 is SGHAT, CDR2 FQNNGV, per germline. The CDR3 is CASSLGSGPYGYTF. The CDR3 nucleotides read TGTGCCAGCAGCTTAGGGTCAGGGCCCTATGGCTACACCTTC.

The chain joins TRBV7-6 to TRBJ2-1; 10 bases map to TRBD1. CDR3 length: 14 residues. Trimming took 1 base from V and 6 from J; bases not matched to a gene: 0. The germline CDR1 and CDR2 sequences are SGHVS and FNYEAQ. CDR3 in amino acids: CASSLGTGGNEQFF. The CDR3 DNA sequence: TGTGCCAGCAGCTTAGGGACAGGGGGCAATGAGCAGTTCTTC.

The rearrangement uses TRBV24-1 and TRBJ2-1; TRBD2 is a possible D gene (5 bases). CDR3 length equals 16 residues. Germline lookup yields CDR1 KGHDR and CDR2 SFDVKD. Trimming stripped 0 bases from V and 0 bases from J, with 8 bases between. CDR3 nucleotide sequence: TGTGCCACCAGTGATTTGCGAGGGCACTCCTACAATGAGCAGTTCTTC. This sequence encodes CATSDLRGHSYNEQFF.

The chain uses TRBV7-6 and TRBJ2-1; TRBD2 aligns across 10 bases. Germline V CDR1 and CDR2: SGHVS, FNYEAQ. Losses at the gene ends were 2 bases for V and 2 bases for J; bases not matched to a gene: 3. This CDR3 region has 16 residues. The CDR3 DNA sequence: TGTGCCAGCAGCTTAAGCGGGGGGGGAACCTACAATGAGCAGTTCTTC. This translates into CASSLSGGGTYNEQFF.

The J gene is TRBJ1-5, the V gene TRBV18; 10 bases align to TRBD1. The CDR3 has 15 residues. V dropped 5 bases and J dropped 3; count of bases not matched to a gene: 4. The germline CDR1 and CDR2 sequences are KGHSH and LQKENI. The CDR3 coding sequence is TGTGCCAGCTCAACCGGGACAGGGGACAATCAGCCCCAGCATTTT. As protein: CASSTGTGDNQPQHF.

In nucleotides, the CDR3 is TGTGCCAGTAGCGGCCCAGGGGGGTCTGGAAACACCATATATTTT. It yields the protein CASSGPGGSGNTIYF. The J gene is TRBJ1-3, the V gene TRBV19, with 7 bases matching TRBD1. There are 15 residues in the CDR3. Germline loops: CDR1 LNHDA, CDR2 SQIVND (reference sequence). V lost 6 bases, J lost 1 base, and 6 bases stayed unmatched.

V usage is TRBV4-2 and J usage is TRBJ1-3; D is unresolved. V lost 3 bases and J 2 bases, leaving 14 bases between the germline ends. Germline V gene sequence: CDR1 LGHNA, CDR2 YNFKEQ. The CDR3 covers 16 residues. The CDR3 coding sequence is TGTGCCAGCAGCCAGGGTCTTGCGGCGGCTGGAAACACCATATATTTT. Translating it yields CASSQGLAAAGNTIYF.

V is TRBV4-1 and J is TRBJ1-1; TRBD1 matches at 8 bases. Germline CDR1 and CDR2: MGHRA and YSYEKL. V lost 5 bases, J lost 3 bases, and 8 bases stayed unmatched. The CDR3 covers 15 residues. The CDR3 here is CASSNRGNGDTEAFF. For the CDR3, the DNA is TGCGCCAGCAGCAACAGGGGGAATGGGGACACTGAAGCTTTCTTT.

This sequence joins TRBV18 and TRBJ1-4; D might be TRBD1 (6 bases). This CDR3 region has 15 residues. In germline, CDR1 is KGHSH, CDR2 LQKENI. The germline V and J ends were trimmed by 0 bases and 7 bases, with 12 bases remaining between them. DNA for the CDR3: TGTGCCAGCTCACCACCATCAGGGGCAGGTGAAAAACTGTTTTTT. Translating gives CASSPPSGAGEKLFF.

This chain joins TRBV5-1 and TRBJ1-1; 10 bases line up with TRBD1. The V gene end was trimmed by 4 bases and the J gene end by 4 bases; junction bases not matched to a gene: 4. CDR1 is SGHRS and CDR2 is YFSETQ in the germline V gene. This CDR3 region has 14 residues. The CDR3 here is CASSGDRGSTEAFF. The DNA for the CDR3 is TGCGCCAGCAGCGGGGACAGGGGAAGCACTGAAGCTTTCTTT.

The chain carries TRBV30 and TRBJ2-7; no definite D call. Trimming took off 2 bases at V and 3 bases at J, with 8 bases between the two ends. The CDR3 has 12 residues. Germline CDR1 reads GTSNPN; CDR2 reads SVGIG (reference sequence). In DNA, the CDR3 is TGTGCCTGGAGTTTAAGAGACTACGAGCAGTACTTC. It encodes CAWSLRDYEQYF. Full variable domain (rest looked up from reference TRBV30 and TRBJ2-7): SQTIHQWPATLVQPVGSPLSLECTVEGTSNPNLYWYRQAAGRGLQLLFYSVGIGQISSEVPQNLSASRPQDRQFILSSKKLLLSDSGFYLCAWSLRDYEQYFGPGTRLTVT.

The chain recombines TRBV5-1 with TRBJ2-2, with 7 bases fitting TRBD2. The CDR3 spans 15 residues. CDR1 is SGHRS and CDR2 is YFSETQ in the germline V gene. Trimming cost V 5 bases and J 0 bases; bases outside gene matches: 4. CDR3 sequence: CASSGGDANTGELFF. CDR3 in DNA: TGCGCCAGCAGTGGGGGGGACGCGAACACCGGGGAGCTGTTTTTT.

The V and J genes are TRBV7-9 and TRBJ1-4; D gene ambiguous. The CDR3 sequence is 14 residues long. The V end was cut by 2 bases, the J end by 10 bases, with 14 bases between. CDR1 is SEHNR and CDR2 is FQNEAQ in the germline V gene (reference sequence). The CDR3 region is CASSLPLSRGKLFF. In DNA form, the CDR3 reads TGTGCCAGCAGCTTACCCCTATCCCGGGGAAAACTGTTTTTT.

V is TRBV5-1 and J is TRBJ1-3; TRBD1 matches at 10 bases. CDR1 is SGHRS, CDR2 YFSETQ, per germline. V lost 5 bases, J lost 0 bases, and 2 bases stayed unmatched. There are 15 residues in the CDR3. The CDR3 here is CASSGTGDSGNTIYF. The CDR3, as DNA: TGCGCCAGCAGTGGGACAGGGGACTCTGGAAACACCATATATTTT.